This is a list of T cell receptor beta chains from one sample in a study of spatial heterogeneity in lung cancer. In TCRdb, the 5' RACE reads were re-called with MiXCR into one record per CDR3 protein. The table has about 100,000 distinct CDR3 sequences, 4.4% seen once. The material was lung tumor tissue, obtained at surgery. The receptors were sampled from a male donor with early-stage non-small cell lung cancer. Each CDR3 is given with its conserved first and last residue. D genes are given only for firm matches. Not every row has a clone size; where given, it reads once, few, many or a size class.

>TRBD1|TRBV29-1|few|TRBJ2-7
CSVETDRVEQYF
TGCAGCGTTGAAACAGACAGGGTCGAGCAGTACTTC
>.|TRBV6-5|many|TRBJ1-3
CASHRGNTIYF
TGTGCCAGCCATCGGGGAAACACCATATATTTT
>.|TRBV20-1|few|TRBJ2-4
CSASGSYQNIQYF
TGCAGTGCTAGCGGGAGTTACCAAAACATTCAGTACTTC
>.|TRBV20-1|many|TRBJ2-1
CSAPRGGSSYNEQFF
TGCAGTGCTCCTAGGGGAGGCAGCTCCTACAATGAGCAGTTCTTC
>.|TRBV7-2|many|TRBJ2-5
CASSLAVTEETQYF
TGTGCCAGCAGCTTAGCGGTCACTGAAGAGACCCAGTACTTC
>.|TRBV29-1|many|TRBJ1-3
CSGGDTGNTIYF
TGCAGCGGGGGGGACACTGGAAACACCATATATTTT
>.|TRBV28|many|TRBJ1-6
CASDNTKNSPLHF
TGTGCCAGCGATAACACAAAAAATTCACCCCTCCACTTT
>.|TRBV20-1|many|TRBJ2-7
CSARDGYSSYEQYF
TGCAGTGCTAGAGATGGGTACAGTTCCTACGAGCAGTACTTC
>.|TRBV28|many|TRBJ2-4
CASSLGPTKTKNIQYF
TGTGCCAGCAGTTTAGGCCCGACAAAGACCAAAAACATTCAGTACTTC
>TRBD2|TRBV4-1|few|TRBJ2-3
CASSQHPLAGGRDTQYF
TGCGCCAGCAGCCAACACCCACTAGCGGGAGGGAGAGATACGCAGTATTTT
>.|TRBV6-4|many|TRBJ2-6
CASSPISGANVLTF
TGTGCCAGCAGTCCCATCTCTGGGGCCAACGTCCTGACTTTC
>.|TRBV5-1|few|TRBJ1-6
CASSFTRLAPLHF
TGCGCCAGCAGCTTCACCCGTCTGGCACCCCTCCACTTT
>.|TRBV7-6|few|TRBJ2-7
CASSLASGSSYEQYF
TGTGCCAGCAGCTTAGCTTCGGGCAGTTCCTACGAGCAGTACTTC
>TRBD1|TRBV12-3/TRBV12-4|many|TRBJ2-5
CASSFSRTGEETQYF
TGTGCCAGCAGTTTTTCCCGAACAGGGGAAGAGACCCAGTACTTC
>.|TRBV12-5|many|TRBJ2-3
CASGLWRVGYTDTQYF
TGTGCTAGTGGTCTGTGGCGCGTAGGGTACACAGATACGCAGTATTTT
>.|TRBV28|many|TRBJ1-2
CAASNRYGYTF
TGTGCCGCCTCTAACCGCTATGGCTACACCTTC
>.|TRBV9|many|TRBJ2-2
CASSGRQGGVLFGELFF
TGTGCCAGCAGCGGCCGACAGGGCGGGGTGTTGTTTGGGGAGCTGTTTTTT
>TRBD1|TRBV27|many|TRBJ1-2
CASSPRQGTYGYTF
TGTGCCAGCAGTCCCCGACAGGGTACCTATGGCTACACCTTC
>.|TRBV5-5|many|TRBJ2-2
CASSPGLASNTGELFF
TGTGCCAGCAGCCCGGGTCTAGCCTCAAACACCGGGGAGCTGTTTTTT
>TRBD1|TRBV6-5|many|TRBJ1-5
CASRTGTGKPQHF
TGTGCCAGCAGAACCGGGACAGGAAAGCCCCAGCATTTT
>.|TRBV12-5|many|TRBJ2-3
CASGFGPSDTQYF
TGTGCTAGTGGTTTCGGACCTTCAGATACGCAGTATTTT
>.|TRBV4-2|many|TRBJ1-2
CASSQERGTEANYGYTF
TGTGCCAGCAGCCAAGAACGGGGGACTGAAGCTAACTATGGCTACACCTTC
>TRBD1|TRBV6-1|few|TRBJ2-4
CASSLWDRDIQYF
TGTGCCAGCAGTCTATGGGACAGGGACATTCAGTACTTC
>.|TRBV12-3/TRBV12-4|many|TRBJ2-3
CASSLRDRTDTQYF
TGTGCCAGCAGTTTGCGGGATCGCACAGATACGCAGTATTTT
>TRBD2|TRBV12-3/TRBV12-4|many|TRBJ2-3
CASSRLADTDTQYF
TGTGCCAGCAGCCGACTAGCGGACACAGATACGCAGTATTTT
>.|TRBV7-2|many|TRBJ1-3
CASSLVGARSGNTIYF
TGTGCCAGCAGCTTAGTGGGGGCCCGCTCTGGAAACACCATATATTTT
>TRBD2|TRBV7-8|few|TRBJ2-7
CASSERGRTYEQYF
TGTGCCAGCAGCGAACGCGGGAGAACCTACGAGCAGTACTTC
>TRBD2|TRBV4-1|many|TRBJ2-1
CASSQRLGGRSSYNEQFF
TGCGCCAGCAGCCAAAGGTTAGGCGGGAGGTCCTCCTACAATGAGCAGTTCTTC
>.|TRBV9|many|TRBJ1-1
CASSVDSAGEAFF
TGTGCCAGCAGCGTAGACTCCGCCGGTGAAGCTTTCTTT
>TRBD2|TRBV10-3|many|TRBJ2-1
CAIGPSGGSAEQFF
TGTGCCATCGGCCCCTCAGGCGGGAGTGCTGAGCAGTTCTTC
>.|TRBV27|few|TRBJ1-5
CASSLSLLVEGRSNQPQHF
TGTGCCAGCAGTTTATCCCTCTTGGTGGAGGGACGGAGCAATCAGCCCCAGCATTTT
>.|TRBV4-1|few|TRBJ2-7
CASSQWDISPEQYF
TGCGCCAGCAGCCAATGGGACATCTCCCCCGAGCAGTACTTC
>.|TRBV6-2/TRBV6-3|few|TRBJ2-7
CASSYWAYEQYF
TGTGCCAGCAGTTACTGGGCCTACGAGCAGTACTTC
>.|TRBV28|few|TRBJ1-6
CASSWVNSPLHF
TGTGCCAGCAGTTGGGTGAATTCACCCCTCCACTTT
>.|TRBV15|few|TRBJ2-5
CATSRDPPGRETQYF
TGTGCCACCAGCAGAGATCCCCCAGGGAGAGAGACCCAGTACTTC
>.|TRBV5-1|few|TRBJ2-3
CASSLRSAWGADTQYF
TGCGCCAGCAGCTTGCGTAGCGCATGGGGAGCAGATACGCAGTATTTT
>.|TRBV20-1|many|TRBJ1-1
CSARDQSNTEAFF
TGCAGTGCTCGCGACCAATCGAACACTGAAGCTTTCTTT
>TRBD2|TRBV20-1|many|TRBJ2-3
CSARASGRLGGTDTQYF
TGCAGTGCTAGAGCCAGCGGGAGGCTAGGAGGCACAGATACGCAGTATTTT
>.|TRBV28|many|TRBJ2-3
CASKGGITDTQYF
TGTGCCAGCAAGGGCGGGATCACAGATACGCAGTATTTT
>.|TRBV5-1|many|TRBJ1-2
CASSLTALYGYTF
TGCGCCAGCAGCTTGACGGCCCTCTATGGCTACACCTTC
>.|TRBV12-5|.|TRBJ2-1
CASGASSFNEQFF
TGTGCTAGTGGGGCTAGCAGTTTCAATGAGCAGTTCTTC
>TRBD2|TRBV29-1|many|TRBJ2-1
CSLMGAGGMESNEQFF
TGCAGCTTAATGGGGGCGGGAGGGATGGAGAGTAATGAGCAGTTCTTC
>TRBD1|TRBV28|many|TRBJ2-7
CASSWTGGSYEQYF
TGTGCCAGCTCGTGGACAGGGGGATCCTACGAGCAGTACTTC
>.|TRBV30|.|TRBJ1-1
CAWSAGLNTEAFF
TGTGCCTGGAGTGCAGGACTGAACACTGAAGCTTTCTTT
>TRBD2|TRBV11-2|many|TRBJ2-5
CASSPLRAGRQETQYF
TGTGCCAGCAGCCCGCTGAGAGCGGGGCGACAAGAGACCCAGTACTTC
>.|TRBV2|many|TRBJ1-5
CASSEDLQYQPQHF
TGTGCCAGCAGTGAAGACCTGCAGTATCAGCCCCAGCATTTT
>TRBD2|TRBV20-1|many|TRBJ2-7
CSARDRGLAPHEQYF
TGCAGTGCTAGAGATCGGGGACTAGCCCCTCACGAGCAGTACTTC
>TRBD2|TRBV7-8|many|TRBJ2-3
CASSLRGGRARDTQYF
TGTGCCAGCAGCCTAAGAGGCGGGAGGGCCCGAGATACGCAGTATTTT
>.|TRBV9|.|TRBJ2-3
CASSVSPSRGDTQYF
TGTGCCAGCAGCGTATCGCCCTCCAGAGGAGATACGCAGTATTTT
>TRBD2|TRBV12-3/TRBV12-4|many|TRBJ2-1
CASTPLGGSNEQFF
TGTGCCAGCACCCCGTTGGGGGGGTCCAATGAGCAGTTCTTC
>.|TRBV25-1|many|TRBJ2-2
CASSAVGGNTGELFF
TGTGCCAGCAGTGCCGTGGGAGGAAACACCGGGGAGCTGTTTTTT
>.|TRBV6-5|few|TRBJ1-5
CASSNQLQGQPQHF
TGTGCCAGCAGTAACCAACTTCAGGGGCAGCCCCAGCATTTT
>.|TRBV5-1|many|TRBJ2-1
CATGKGDEQFF
TGCGCCACAGGAAAGGGGGACGAGCAGTTCTTC
>.|TRBV10-3|many|TRBJ2-2
CAISDLRGRALSGELFF
TGTGCCATCAGTGATTTGAGGGGGAGGGCCCTTTCCGGGGAGCTGTTTTTT